One and the same sample provided the 27 T cell receptor beta chains below, sequenced in a study of cytomegalovirus exposure and HLA in healthy donors. The PCR had 60 Vbeta and 13 Jbeta primers. Method: immunoSEQ multiplex PCR; TCRdb's copy keeps in-frame clones and lacks some. Of roughly 130,000 clones listed, roughly 71% are singletons. Sequencing input: PBMCs. The receptors here all came from a woman between 45 and 65 years old in good health and CMV-seropositive.

The chain is built from TRBV4-3 and TRBJ2-5; D perhaps matches TRBD2 (6 bases). The J call may be wrong; the DNA end is better matched by TRBJ2-7. Germline-derived CDR1 and CDR2 are LGHNA and YSLEER. The CDR3 sequence is 13 residues long. CDR3 in amino acids: CASSQNSGYEQYF. DNA for the CDR3: TGCGCCAGCAGCCAAAATAGCGGCTACGAGCAGTACTTC.

The gene calls are TRBV12-5 and TRBJ2-1; 8 positions match TRBD2. This CDR3 has 14 amino acids. CDR1 LGHNT and CDR2 FRNRAP come from the germline V gene. Unmatched junction bases numbered 11, after V lost 8 bases and J lost 8 bases. For the CDR3, the DNA is TGTGCTAGTCGGAGGATAGCGGGGATGTATGAGCAGTTCTTC. Amino acid sequence: CASRRIAGMYEQFF. Combining the CDR3 with reference TRBV12-5 and TRBJ2-1 gives the whole variable domain DARVTQTPRHKVTEMGQEVTMRCQPILGHNTVFWYRQTMMQGLELLAYFRNRAPLDDSGMPKDRFSAEMPDATLATLKIQPSEPRDSAVYFCASRRIAGMYEQFFGPGTRLTVL.

The V gene is TRBV28, the J gene TRBJ2-5; D possibly corresponds to TRBD2 (5 bases). The DNA end is a closer match to TRBJ2-7, so the J assignment may be wrong. Germline V gives CDR1 MDHEN, CDR2 SYDVKM. This CDR3 spans 14 amino acids. The CDR3 loop reads CASSLGSVSYEQYF. CDR3 bases: TGTGCCAGCAGTTTGGGGAGCGTCTCCTACGAGCAGTACTTC.

The V gene is TRBV6-6, the J gene TRBJ2-7; tentative D call: TRBD1 (6 bases). Trimming shortened V by 7 bases and J by 2 bases, and 9 bases separated the two germline ends. Germline CDR1 and CDR2: MNHNY and SVGAGI (reference sequence). The CDR3 length is 12 residues. For the CDR3, the DNA is TGTGCCAGCAAGACAGGCACCTACGAGCAGTACTTC. Translated, it gives CASKTGTYEQYF.

The chain has TRBV28 and TRBJ2-3, with TRBD1 identical over 9 bases. The CDR3 has 14 residues. Trimming at V came to 5 bases and at J to 1 base, leaving 1 base not matched to a gene. Germline V gives CDR1 MDHEN, CDR2 SYDVKM. The CDR3 spells CASSRDRGTDTQYF. The CDR3 bases are TGTGCCAGCAGTCGGGACAGGGGCACAGATACGCAGTATTTT.

The chain couples TRBV7-2 to TRBJ2-3; tentative D call: TRBD2 (6 bases). The germline CDR1 and CDR2 sequences are SGHTA and FQGNSA. The V end was cut by 2 bases, the J end by 6 bases, with 12 bases between. The CDR3 totals 14 residues. The CDR3 DNA sequence: TGTGCCAGCAGCTTACTTGGAGGGGTGGATACGCAGTATTTT. Translation gives CASSLLGGVDTQYF.

The chain combines TRBV6-4 with TRBJ2-3; 15 bases map to TRBD2. CDR1 is MRHNA and CDR2 is SNTAGT in the germline V gene. This CDR3 is built from 19 residues. V gave up 5 bases and J gave up 2 bases; unmatched junction bases: 11. The CDR3, as DNA: TGTGCCAGCAGTAGAGGGACTAGCGGGGGGCAATGGATCACAGATACGCAGTATTTT. Protein sequence: CASSRGTSGGQWITDTQYF.

The J gene is TRBJ1-5, the V gene TRBV6-5; no firm D call. Trimming cost V 5 bases and J 4 bases, with 12 bases left between them. Germline CDR1 MNHEY, CDR2 SVGAGI. CDR3 length: 14 amino acids. CDR3 sequence: CASSPLATNQPQHF. The CDR3 DNA is TGTGCCAGCAGTCCCCTCGCTACTAATCAGCCCCAGCATTTT.

In this sample, this clone turned up a few times. The J gene is TRBJ2-3, the V gene TRBV5-1; TRBD1 might be the D (5 bases). The ends were cut back, 3 bases at V and 0 bases at J, with 14 bases in the middle. The CDR3 sequence is 16 residues long. Germline-derived CDR1 and CDR2 are SGHRS and YFSETQ. CDR3 loop: CASSSLQVSSTDTQYF. In DNA, the CDR3 is TGCGCCAGCAGCTCCCTACAGGTGTCTAGCACAGATACGCAGTATTTT. The full variable domain, its missing parts supplied by reference TRBV5-1 and TRBJ2-3, is KAGVTQTPRYLIKTRGQQVTLSCSPISGHRSVSWYQQTPGQGLQFLFEYFSETQRNKGNFPGRFSGRQFSNSRSEMNVSTLELGDSALYLCASSSLQVSSTDTQYFGPGTRLTVL.

The J gene is TRBJ1-5, the V gene TRBV19; 12 bases are a match to TRBD1. The CDR3 extends over 14 amino acids. In germline, CDR1 is LNHDA, CDR2 SQIVND (reference sequence). With V trimmed by 6 bases and J by 6 bases, 3 bases remained unmatched. The DNA for the CDR3 is TGTGCCAGTAGCGGGACAGGGGGCCGTCAGCCCCAGCATTTT. Encoded protein: CASSGTGGRQPQHF.

This clone turned up a few times. The rearrangement joins TRBV6-6 to TRBJ2-2; 8 bases fit TRBD1. CDR1 and CDR2 from the germline V gene are MNHNY and SVGAGI (reference sequence). This CDR3 contains 14 residues. Trimming at V came to 5 bases and at J to 7 bases, leaving 6 bases not matched to a gene. CDR3 amino acids: CASSRRTGNGELFF. CDR3 nucleotides: TGTGCCAGCAGTAGGAGGACAGGGAACGGGGAGCTGTTTTTT.

V is TRBV29-1 and J is TRBJ2-7; D is perhaps TRBD2 (5 bases). The ends were cut back, 6 bases at V and 1 base at J, with 13 bases in the middle. Germline CDR1 and CDR2: SQVTM and ANQGSEA. The CDR3 is made up of 13 amino acids. In nucleotides, the CDR3 is TGCAGCGTCACAGTAGAGGGTTCCTACGAGCAGTACTTC. Its translation is CSVTVEGSYEQYF.

The table lists this clone with a count of one. The J gene is TRBJ2-5, the V gene TRBV7-8, with 8 bases identical to TRBD1. The germline CDR1 and CDR2 sequences are SGHVS and FQNEAQ. The J segment lost 3 bases and the V segment lost 4 bases, leaving 4 bases of the junction unmatched. This CDR3 region has 14 residues. CDR3 nucleotide sequence: TGTGCCAGCAGCTCGGGACAGGTCAAAGAGACCCAGTACTTC. As protein: CASSSGQVKETQYF.

As DNA, the CDR3 is TGTGCCAGCAGTGGCCGGACAGCTCTGGGTACTGAAGCTTTCTTT. Residues: CASSGRTALGTEAFF. J is TRBJ1-1 and V is TRBV28, with D possibly matching TRBD1 (6 bases). CDR3 size: 15 residues. V shed 5 bases and J shed 5 bases, with 18 bases lying between them. Germline V CDR1 and CDR2: MDHEN, SYDVKM.

The genes are TRBV7-2 and TRBJ2-3; D is ambiguous. The length of the CDR3 is 11 residues. CDR1 and CDR2 (germline): SGHTA, FQGNSA. Trimming removed 10 bases from V and 0 bases from J, with 5 bases in between. This chain's CDR3 is CATTSTDTQYF. CDR3 bases: TGTGCCACCACTAGCACAGATACGCAGTATTTT. The variable domain in full, with the rest retrieved from reference TRBV7-2 and TRBJ2-3, is GAGVSQSPSNKVTEKGKDVELRCDPISGHTALYWYRQSLGQGLEFLIYFQGNSAPDKSGLPSDRFSAERTGGSVSTLTIQRTQQEDSAVYLCATTSTDTQYFGPGTRLTVL.

V gene TRBV7-2 combines with J gene TRBJ1-2; 8 positions match TRBD1. Germline V gives CDR1 SGHTA, CDR2 FQGNSA. The CDR3 totals 14 residues. After removal of 5 bases from V and 0 bases from J, the junction contained 2 bases not matched to a gene. CDR3 DNA sequence: TGTGCCAGCAGCCAGGGGGCATCTAACTATGGCTACACCTTC. This encodes CASSQGASNYGYTF.

The V and J genes are TRBV6-1 and TRBJ1-6; D is unresolved. Germline V gives CDR1 MNHNS, CDR2 SASEGT. This CDR3 is 14 amino acids long. V was pared by 11 bases and J by 5 bases, with 16 bases between. The CDR3 sequence: CAGTPSGNNSPLHF. For the CDR3, the DNA is TGTGCCGGCACTCCGTCGGGAAATAATTCACCCCTCCACTTT.

The V gene is TRBV6-6, the J gene TRBJ2-1; 7 positions agree with TRBD1. With V trimmed by 6 bases and J by 6 bases, 8 bases remained unmatched. Looked up from germline, CDR1 is MNHNY and CDR2 is SVGAGI (reference sequence). CDR3 size: 14 residues. Here the CDR3 reads CASSLEGGGNEQFF. The CDR3 DNA reads TGTGCCAGCAGCCTCGAAGGGGGCGGCAATGAGCAGTTCTTC.

This sequence joins TRBV7-2 and TRBJ2-3; D is unclear. The CDR3 totals 12 residues. Trimming shortened V by 5 bases and J by 6 bases, and 9 bases separated the two germline ends. The germline CDR1 and CDR2 sequences are SGHTA and FQGNSA. CDR3 nucleotides: TGTGCCAGCAGCCTACCCTTCGATACGCAGTATTTT. Encoded protein: CASSLPFDTQYF. Supplemented by reference TRBV7-2 and TRBJ2-3, the full variable domain reads GAGVSQSPSNKVTEKGKDVELRCDPISGHTALYWYRQSLGQGLEFLIYFQGNSAPDKSGLPSDRFSAERTGGSVSTLTIQRTQQEDSAVYLCASSLPFDTQYFGPGTRLTVL.

The chain joins TRBV4-1 to TRBJ1-6; tentative D call: TRBD1 (6 bases). The CDR3 is made up of 17 amino acids. Germline-derived CDR1 and CDR2 are MGHRA and YSYEKL. V was trimmed by 4 bases and J by 7 bases, leaving 20 bases between them. The CDR3 region is CASSLPSPRGLNSPLHF. CDR3 DNA: TGCGCCAGCAGCCTCCCCTCCCCCAGGGGCCTCAATTCACCCCTCCACTTT.

V gene TRBV19 combines with J gene TRBJ2-5, with 7 bases lining up with TRBD1. Germline lookup yields CDR1 LNHDA and CDR2 SQIVND (reference sequence). Losses at the gene ends were 5 bases for V and 5 bases for J; bases not matched to a gene: 8. This CDR3 has 14 residues. The chain's CDR3 is CASSADRVGETQYF. CDR3 coding DNA: TGTGCCAGTAGTGCAGACAGGGTGGGGGAGACCCAGTACTTC.

This clone was observed a handful of times. The chain uses TRBV6-6 and TRBJ1-1; TRBD1 might be the D (5 bases). This CDR3 comprises 13 residues. Germline V gene data show CDR1 as MNHNY and CDR2 as SVGAGI (reference sequence). The V and J ends lost 8 bases and 4 bases respectively, with 14 bases between them. The chain's CDR3 is CASVSREGTEAFF. Written as DNA, the CDR3 is TGTGCCAGCGTATCCAGGGAGGGCACTGAAGCTTTCTTT.

The chain uses TRBV27 and TRBJ1-2, with 7 bases identical to TRBD1. The V gene end was trimmed by 2 bases and the J gene end by 1 base; junction bases not matched to a gene: 7. The CDR3 has 16 amino acids. Germline loops: CDR1 MNHEY, CDR2 SMNVEV (reference sequence). The chain's CDR3 is CASSLQGQPINYGYTF. The CDR3 DNA sequence: TGTGCCAGCAGTTTACAGGGACAGCCCATTAACTATGGCTACACCTTC.

The V gene is TRBV11-3, the J gene TRBJ1-3; no firm D call. Per the germline V gene, CDR1 is SGHNT and CDR2 is YENEEA. Between the trimmed V and J ends, which lost 3 bases and 7 bases, there was a span of 13 bases. The CDR3 contains 14 residues. The CDR3 loop is CASSFGRGWNTIYF. The DNA of the CDR3 is TGTGCCAGCAGCTTTGGCCGGGGATGGAACACCATATATTTT. Full variable domain (rest looked up from reference TRBV11-3 and TRBJ1-3): EAGVVQSPRYKIIEKKQPVAFWCNPISGHNTLYWYLQNLGQGPELLIRYENEEAVDDSQLPKDRFSAERLKGVDSTLKIQPAELGDSAVYLCASSFGRGWNTIYFGEGSWLTVV.

The rearrangement links TRBV27 to TRBJ2-1; 8 bases are shared with TRBD1. Germline CDR1 MNHEY, CDR2 SMNVEV (reference sequence). V lost 6 bases and J lost 8; bases outside the gene matches: 9. The CDR3 covers 14 residues. CDR3 in amino acids: CASRPGQVNHEQFF. The CDR3 nucleotides are TGTGCCAGCAGACCGGGACAGGTGAATCATGAGCAGTTCTTC.

This clone was counted only a few times. V gene TRBV28 combines with J gene TRBJ2-1; a weak D match, TRBD1 (5 bases). CDR1 MDHEN and CDR2 SYDVKM come from the germline V gene. CDR3 length: 14 residues. With 3 bases removed from V and 7 bases from J, the gap between germline ends came to 13 bases. The CDR3 region is CASSLTTAYNEQFF. The DNA for the CDR3 is TGTGCCAGCAGTTTGACGACAGCTTATAATGAGCAGTTCTTC.

J is TRBJ2-1 and V is TRBV5-1, with D perhaps TRBD1 (6 bases). Trimming took off 0 bases at V and 6 bases at J, with 7 bases between the two ends. The CDR3 has 13 amino acids. In germline, CDR1 is SGHRS, CDR2 YFSETQ. The CDR3 DNA reads as TGCGCCAGCAGCTTGGCAGGGGTCAATGAGCAGTTCTTC. Translation gives CASSLAGVNEQFF. Complete variable domain (other parts from reference TRBV5-1 and TRBJ2-1): KAGVTQTPRYLIKTRGQQVTLSCSPISGHRSVSWYQQTPGQGLQFLFEYFSETQRNKGNFPGRFSGRQFSNSRSEMNVSTLELGDSALYLCASSLAGVNEQFFGPGTRLTVL.